This T cell receptor beta chain was recovered during a study of early T cells in non-severe SARS-CoV-2 infection. From germline, CDR1 is GTSNPN and CDR2 SVGIG (reference sequence). V was shortened by 1 base and J by 1 base, with 15 bases between the two germline ends. The CDR3 sequence is 16 residues long. Study-level findings and limits: Private and CD4 specificities were missed by VDJdb matching, which favored anti-spike CD8 responses.

In this sample, this clonotype turned up a few times. Its target is unknown. Individually, cDNA molecules had unique molecular identifiers attached to them. MiXCR, run by TCRdb on the 5' RACE reads, gives a single entry per CDR3 protein. Of approximately 66,000 distinct CDR3 sequences listed, 12% were seen once; the top ten hold 1.2%. The input for sequencing was whole blood, taken at baseline. The origin of this receptor is an adult who was a healthcare worker with PCR-confirmed SARS-CoV-2 infection or an uninfected control (not recorded which). The donor label of this sample is uncertain. This chain links TRBV30 with TRBJ2-3; D possibly corresponds to TRBD1 (6 bases). The CDR3 DNA sequence: TGTGCCTGGAGTGCACAGGGACAAGTCCGCACAGATACGCAGTATTTT. Translating it yields CAWSAQGQVRTDTQYF.